Below, 26 T cell receptor beta chains from the same sample are listed, as sequenced in a study of blood T cell repertoires in COVID-19. Some clones are missing from TCRdb's copy, which holds only in-frame ones; the method was immunoSEQ multiplex PCR. Seen here are tens of thousands of clones, roughly 79% observed once, and the top ten hold about 16%. Sequenced material: peripheral blood. Receptor source: a man at least 80 years old with active or convalescent COVID-19.

Only a few counts were recorded for this clone. The chain recombines TRBV2 with TRBJ1-1; D unclear. The germline V and J ends were trimmed by 0 bases and 3 bases, with 14 bases remaining between them. The CDR3 runs to 16 residues. Germline V lookup: CDR1 SNHLY, CDR2 FYNNEI. CDR3 DNA sequence: TGTGCCAGCAGTGAAGCGCATAGAGGGTCTGACACTGAAGCTTTCTTT. It translates to CASSEAHRGSDTEAFF.

A single count supports this clone. This rearrangement joins TRBV2 to TRBJ1-4; 9 positions agree with TRBD1. CDR1 and CDR2 from the germline V gene are SNHLY and FYNNEI. V lost 4 bases, J lost 13 bases, and 1 base stayed unmatched. The CDR3 length is 11 residues. CDR3 region: CASSVGQGLFF. DNA of the CDR3: TGTGCCAGCAGTGTGGGACAGGGACTGTTTTTT.

The rearrangement joins TRBV19 to TRBJ1-6, with TRBD1 matching over 8 bases. The CDR3 sequence is 16 residues long. Losses at the gene ends were 6 bases for V and 6 bases for J; bases not matched to a gene: 10. Germline V gene data show CDR1 as LNHDA and CDR2 as SQIVND (reference sequence). Here the CDR3 reads CASRDDRTGGNSPLHF. The CDR3 DNA sequence: TGTGCCAGTAGGGACGATAGAACAGGGGGTAATTCACCCCTCCACTTT.

The V gene is TRBV3-1 (or the pseudogene TRBV3-2), the J gene TRBJ1-1; unclear D gene. Trimming left V 6 bases short and J 5 bases short, with 10 bases between. The CDR3 contains 12 residues. CDR1 is LGHDT and CDR2 is YNNKEL in the germline V gene (reference sequence). In DNA, the CDR3 is TGTGCCAGCAGTTACCCTCAGACTGAAGCTTTCTTT. Translating gives CASSYPQTEAFF.

This clone has only a few counts. The gene calls are TRBV7-6 and TRBJ2-7, with 7 bases fitting TRBD2. There are 13 residues in the CDR3. The trim removed 5 bases at V and 3 bases at J, leaving 4 bases unmatched. CDR1 is SGHVS and CDR2 is FNYEAQ in the germline V gene. Written as DNA, the CDR3 is TGTGCCAGCAGCCCTGAGCGGGACTACGAGCAGTACTTC. This gives the protein CASSPERDYEQYF.

This chain links TRBV24-1 with TRBJ2-5, with 11 nucleotides matching TRBD2. The CDR3 has 16 amino acids. V trimming: 1 base; J trimming: 3 bases; junction bases outside the gene matches: 3. Germline V gene data show CDR1 as KGHDR and CDR2 as SFDVKD. The CDR3 nucleotides are TGTGCCACCAGTGATTTCGCGACTAGCGGGGAAGAGACCCAGTACTTC. Amino acids: CATSDFATSGEETQYF.

J is TRBJ2-2 and V is TRBV19; D might be TRBD2 (5 bases). Germline V lookup: CDR1 LNHDA, CDR2 SQIVND (reference sequence). V lost 7 bases and J lost 4, with 13 bases in between. The CDR3 extends over 14 amino acids. CDR3 sequence (DNA): TGTGCCAGTATGGCGGGCGCGGTCACCGGGGAGCTGTTTTTT. Translation gives CASMAGAVTGELFF.

The V call is TRBV12-3 or TRBV12-4, the J call TRBJ1-1; D not certain. Trimming pared 6 bases from V and 10 bases from J, leaving 15 bases between. CDR3 length: 12 residues. CDR3 DNA: TGTGCCAGCAGGCCCGCTCGCGGGGTAGCTTTCTTT. Translation: CASRPARGVAFF.

The rearrangement joins TRBV7-6 to TRBJ2-7, with D maybe TRBD2 (6 bases). Deletions cut 3 bases from V and 5 bases from J, with 11 bases between. Per germline, CDR1 SGHVS and CDR2 FNYEAQ. This CDR3 is 13 amino acids long. CDR3 in amino acids: CASSFGAGHEQYF. The DNA of the CDR3 is TGTGCCAGCAGCTTCGGAGCGGGCCACGAGCAGTACTTC. Supplemented by reference TRBV7-6 and TRBJ2-7, the full variable domain reads GAGVSQSPRYKVTKRGQDVALRCDPISGHVSLYWYRQALGQGPEFLTYFNYEAQQDKSGLPNDRFSAERPEGSISTLTIQRTEQRDSAMYRCASSFGAGHEQYFGPGTRLTVT.

This rearrangement joins TRBV10-3 to TRBJ1-1; 7 nucleotides align to TRBD1. The CDR3 is made up of 15 amino acids. The trim removed 6 bases at V and 5 bases at J, leaving 12 bases unmatched. Germline V lookup: CDR1 ENHRY, CDR2 SYGVKD. The CDR3: CAIREGAGGRTEAFF. CDR3 DNA sequence: TGTGCCATCAGAGAAGGGGCAGGGGGAAGGACTGAAGCTTTCTTT.

The chain couples TRBV2 to TRBJ2-2; a possible D gene is TRBD2 (5 bases). The CDR3 sequence is 13 residues long. Germline V gene sequence: CDR1 SNHLY, CDR2 FYNNEI. Trimming removed 7 bases at V and 13 bases at J, with 19 bases between. As DNA, the CDR3 is TGTGCCAGCAACTCCGAAAGGAGAGGAGGGCTGTTTTTT. Translating gives CASNSERRGGLFF.

The V and J genes are TRBV28 and TRBJ1-5; 8 nucleotides align to TRBD1. This CDR3 has 16 amino acids. Germline V gene lookup returns CDR1 MDHEN and CDR2 SYDVKM. The trim removed 5 bases at V and 0 bases at J, leaving 6 bases unmatched. The CDR3 spells CASSTHRGSSNQPQHF. CDR3 DNA: TGTGCCAGCAGTACCCACAGGGGGAGTAGCAATCAGCCCCAGCATTTT.

The chain carries TRBV28 and TRBJ1-2; tentative D call: TRBD1 (5 bases). With 8 bases removed from V and 6 bases from J, the gap between germline ends came to 16 bases. CDR3 size: 13 residues. From germline, CDR1 is MDHEN and CDR2 SYDVKM. CDR3 coding DNA: TGTGCCAGCCGCCCCGTTGGGGGGAATGGCTACACCTTC. This translates into CASRPVGGNGYTF.

In DNA, the CDR3 is TGCAGCGTTGAAGATTCCGTGACTGAAGCTTTCTTT. Its protein product is CSVEDSVTEAFF. The chain uses TRBV29-1 and TRBJ1-1; D remains ambiguous. Looked up from germline, CDR1 is SQVTM and CDR2 is ANQGSEA. V lost 0 bases and J lost 5, with 7 bases in between. There are 12 residues in the CDR3.

This chain connects TRBV24-1 to TRBJ2-1; tentatively, D is TRBD2 (6 bases). V was trimmed by 10 bases and J by 5 bases, leaving 26 bases between them. Germline CDR1 and CDR2: KGHDR and SFDVKD. The CDR3 contains 17 residues. CDR3 loop: CATQSQTGAGRDNEQFF. CDR3 coding DNA: TGTGCCACTCAGAGTCAAACGGGAGCAGGCAGGGACAATGAGCAGTTCTTC.

J is TRBJ2-1 and V is TRBV6-2 or TRBV6-3, with D maybe TRBD2 (6 bases). CDR1 is MNHEY and CDR2 is SVGEGT in the germline V gene. This CDR3 region has 15 residues. V gave up 4 bases and J gave up 3 bases, with 13 bases separating them. CDR3 in DNA: TGTGCCAGCAGTTTGCGGATGGGGGGCTACAATGAGCAGTTCTTC. It specifies CASSLRMGGYNEQFF.

The chain employs TRBV7-2 and TRBJ2-3, with 7 bases lining up with TRBD1. From germline, CDR1 is SGHTA and CDR2 FQGNSA. V lost 5 bases to trimming and J lost 4 bases; unmatched junction nucleotides: 6. The CDR3 loop spans 14 amino acids. In DNA form, the CDR3 reads TGTGCCAGCAGCATAGGACAGGTCCCAGATACGCAGTATTTT. It yields the protein CASSIGQVPDTQYF.

The rearrangement uses TRBV4-3 and TRBJ2-3; 11 bases align to TRBD2. Looked up from germline, CDR1 is LGHNA and CDR2 is YSLEER. This CDR3 has 16 residues. V shed 8 bases and J 1 base; nucleotides not matched to a gene: 8. CDR3 DNA: TGCGCCAGCGGTATAGCGGGGGGGCTTGGCACAGATACGCAGTATTTT. Its protein product is CASGIAGGLGTDTQYF.

This rearrangement joins TRBV7-2 to TRBJ2-7; 10 bases align to TRBD1. The CDR3 extends over 15 amino acids. J lost 4 bases, V lost 4 bases, and 7 bases had no gene match. Germline V gene data show CDR1 as SGHTA and CDR2 as FQGNSA. The CDR3 here is CASSSRTGGRYEQYF. CDR3 bases: TGTGCCAGCAGCTCCCGGACAGGGGGGAGGTACGAGCAGTACTTC.

J is TRBJ1-5 and V is TRBV19; TRBD1 is a possible D gene (6 bases). The germline CDR1 and CDR2 sequences are LNHDA and SQIVND (reference sequence). CDR3 length: 14 amino acids. The V and J ends lost 7 bases and 6 bases respectively, with 16 bases between them. CDR3 residues: CASIRQVGGQPQHF. CDR3 DNA: TGTGCCAGTATCAGACAGGTGGGTGGTCAGCCCCAGCATTTT.

The V call is TRBV4-2, the J call TRBJ2-1; D uncertain. From germline, CDR1 is LGHNA and CDR2 YNFKEQ. This CDR3 has 13 residues. Between the trimmed V and J ends, which lost 1 base and 8 bases, there was a span of 9 bases. The CDR3 region has the DNA TGTGCCAGCAGCCAAGGCTCGGTGTATGAGCAGTTCTTC. Protein sequence: CASSQGSVYEQFF.

This chain uses TRBV28 with TRBJ2-4; D possibly corresponds to TRBD1 (6 bases). This CDR3 has 17 residues. Trimming stripped 3 bases from V and 0 bases from J, with 15 bases between. Germline CDR1 is MDHEN and CDR2 is SYDVKM. DNA of the CDR3: TGTGCCAGCAGTTTCCAGCAGGGGATTCTAGCCAAAAACATTCAGTACTTC. Amino acid sequence: CASSFQQGILAKNIQYF.

The V call is TRBV3-1 (or the pseudogene TRBV3-2), the J call TRBJ1-1; 7 bases are a match to TRBD1. This CDR3 is 17 amino acids long. V shed 0 bases and J 4 bases; nucleotides not matched to a gene: 11. The germline gives CDR1 LGHDT, CDR2 YNNKEL (reference sequence). CDR3 residues: CASSQEGQGDFGTEAFF. The CDR3 nucleotides read TGTGCCAGCAGCCAAGAGGGCCAGGGGGATTTTGGCACTGAAGCTTTCTTT.

V usage is TRBV7-6 and J usage is TRBJ2-2; D is perhaps TRBD1 (6 bases). The CDR3 runs to 14 residues. Trimming stripped 2 bases from V and 5 bases from J, with 9 bases between. The V gene's germline CDR1 is SGHVS and CDR2 FNYEAQ. Written as DNA, the CDR3 is TGTGCCAGCAGCTTAAGCAGGGGTACCGGGGAGCTGTTTTTT. It codes for CASSLSRGTGELFF.

V gene TRBV6-2 or TRBV6-3 combines with J gene TRBJ2-1, with 11 nucleotides matching TRBD2. The CDR3 is 13 amino acids. V trimming: 4 bases; J trimming: 12 bases; junction bases outside the gene matches: 5. Germline V gives CDR1 MNHEY, CDR2 SVGEGT. CDR3 in DNA: TGTGCCAGCAGTTTAGCGGGAGGGCCGGGGCAGTTCTTC. Translating gives CASSLAGGPGQFF.

This clone came up a few times. V usage is TRBV7-2 and J usage is TRBJ2-1, with TRBD2 matching over 9 bases. With V trimmed by 4 bases and J by 5 bases, 3 bases remained unmatched. Germline V gene sequence: CDR1 SGHTA, CDR2 FQGNSA. The CDR3 extends over 14 amino acids. The CDR3 nucleotides read TGTGCCAGCAGCTATAGCGGGGGAAACAATGAGCAGTTCTTC. It codes for CASSYSGGNNEQFF. Full variable domain (rest looked up from reference TRBV7-2 and TRBJ2-1): GAGVSQSPSNKVTEKGKDVELRCDPISGHTALYWYRQSLGQGLEFLIYFQGNSAPDKSGLPSDRFSAERTGGSVSTLTIQRTQQEDSAVYLCASSYSGGNNEQFFGPGTRLTVL.